The 5 T cell receptor beta chains listed next were all sequenced from one sample in a study of T cell repertoires in cytomegalovirus infection. TCRdb re-called the reads with MiXCR, one entry per CDR3 protein. Seen here are 900,000 to 950,000 distinct CDR3 sequences, around 29% observed once, and the top ten hold over 11%. Their cognate antigens are unknown. The sequenced sample was cultured CD8+ T cells from PBMCs, obtained from culture after CMV antigen stimulation. The receptor set was obtained from a human donor in good health (CMV status not recorded). Some clones in this sample may be carry-over from other donors' samples.

In nucleotides, the CDR3 is TGCGCCAGCAGCCAAAGCTCAGGGAGTTCACCCCTCCACTTT. As protein: CASSQSSGSSPLHF. The V call is TRBV4-1, the J call TRBJ1-6, with D perhaps matching TRBD1 (5 bases). This CDR3 comprises 14 residues. Trimming removed 2 bases at V and 9 bases at J, with 11 bases between. Germline V CDR1 and CDR2: MGHRA, YSYEKL.

Many counts were recorded for this clonotype. V and J are TRBV7-9 and TRBJ1-2; a possible D gene is TRBD1 (5 bases). CDR3 size: 12 residues. V was shortened by 1 base and J by 7 bases, with 7 bases between the two germline ends. Germline V gene lookup returns CDR1 SEHNR and CDR2 FQNEAQ (reference sequence). The CDR3 spells CASSLGQFGYTF. The DNA for the CDR3 is TGTGCCAGCAGCTTAGGACAGTTTGGCTACACCTTC.

The V and J genes are TRBV7-3 and TRBJ1-1, with D possibly matching TRBD1 (5 bases). The CDR3 length is 13 residues. V gave up 5 bases and J gave up 4 bases, with 11 bases separating them. CDR1 and CDR2 from the germline V gene are SGHTA and FQGTGA. The CDR3 DNA reads TGTGCCAGCAGCCCTTTGGGACTCACTGAAGCTTTCTTT. This encodes CASSPLGLTEAFF.

V gene TRBV10-3 combines with J gene TRBJ1-2; D call uncertain. CDR1 is ENHRY and CDR2 is SYGVKD in the germline V gene. Between the trimmed V and J ends, which lost 10 bases and 8 bases, there was a span of 14 bases. The CDR3 is made up of 11 amino acids. CDR3: CATSIPGGYTF. CDR3 DNA: TGTGCCACGTCGATCCCTGGGGGCTACACCTTC.

The J gene is TRBJ2-7, the V gene TRBV7-9; D gene uncertain. The CDR3 is 12 amino acids. V gave up 5 bases and J gave up 4 bases, with 9 bases separating them. Germline CDR1 SEHNR, CDR2 FQNEAQ (reference sequence). As DNA, the CDR3 is TGTGCCAGCAGCATGGTCGGATACGAGCAGTACGTC. Its protein product is CASSMVGYEQYV.